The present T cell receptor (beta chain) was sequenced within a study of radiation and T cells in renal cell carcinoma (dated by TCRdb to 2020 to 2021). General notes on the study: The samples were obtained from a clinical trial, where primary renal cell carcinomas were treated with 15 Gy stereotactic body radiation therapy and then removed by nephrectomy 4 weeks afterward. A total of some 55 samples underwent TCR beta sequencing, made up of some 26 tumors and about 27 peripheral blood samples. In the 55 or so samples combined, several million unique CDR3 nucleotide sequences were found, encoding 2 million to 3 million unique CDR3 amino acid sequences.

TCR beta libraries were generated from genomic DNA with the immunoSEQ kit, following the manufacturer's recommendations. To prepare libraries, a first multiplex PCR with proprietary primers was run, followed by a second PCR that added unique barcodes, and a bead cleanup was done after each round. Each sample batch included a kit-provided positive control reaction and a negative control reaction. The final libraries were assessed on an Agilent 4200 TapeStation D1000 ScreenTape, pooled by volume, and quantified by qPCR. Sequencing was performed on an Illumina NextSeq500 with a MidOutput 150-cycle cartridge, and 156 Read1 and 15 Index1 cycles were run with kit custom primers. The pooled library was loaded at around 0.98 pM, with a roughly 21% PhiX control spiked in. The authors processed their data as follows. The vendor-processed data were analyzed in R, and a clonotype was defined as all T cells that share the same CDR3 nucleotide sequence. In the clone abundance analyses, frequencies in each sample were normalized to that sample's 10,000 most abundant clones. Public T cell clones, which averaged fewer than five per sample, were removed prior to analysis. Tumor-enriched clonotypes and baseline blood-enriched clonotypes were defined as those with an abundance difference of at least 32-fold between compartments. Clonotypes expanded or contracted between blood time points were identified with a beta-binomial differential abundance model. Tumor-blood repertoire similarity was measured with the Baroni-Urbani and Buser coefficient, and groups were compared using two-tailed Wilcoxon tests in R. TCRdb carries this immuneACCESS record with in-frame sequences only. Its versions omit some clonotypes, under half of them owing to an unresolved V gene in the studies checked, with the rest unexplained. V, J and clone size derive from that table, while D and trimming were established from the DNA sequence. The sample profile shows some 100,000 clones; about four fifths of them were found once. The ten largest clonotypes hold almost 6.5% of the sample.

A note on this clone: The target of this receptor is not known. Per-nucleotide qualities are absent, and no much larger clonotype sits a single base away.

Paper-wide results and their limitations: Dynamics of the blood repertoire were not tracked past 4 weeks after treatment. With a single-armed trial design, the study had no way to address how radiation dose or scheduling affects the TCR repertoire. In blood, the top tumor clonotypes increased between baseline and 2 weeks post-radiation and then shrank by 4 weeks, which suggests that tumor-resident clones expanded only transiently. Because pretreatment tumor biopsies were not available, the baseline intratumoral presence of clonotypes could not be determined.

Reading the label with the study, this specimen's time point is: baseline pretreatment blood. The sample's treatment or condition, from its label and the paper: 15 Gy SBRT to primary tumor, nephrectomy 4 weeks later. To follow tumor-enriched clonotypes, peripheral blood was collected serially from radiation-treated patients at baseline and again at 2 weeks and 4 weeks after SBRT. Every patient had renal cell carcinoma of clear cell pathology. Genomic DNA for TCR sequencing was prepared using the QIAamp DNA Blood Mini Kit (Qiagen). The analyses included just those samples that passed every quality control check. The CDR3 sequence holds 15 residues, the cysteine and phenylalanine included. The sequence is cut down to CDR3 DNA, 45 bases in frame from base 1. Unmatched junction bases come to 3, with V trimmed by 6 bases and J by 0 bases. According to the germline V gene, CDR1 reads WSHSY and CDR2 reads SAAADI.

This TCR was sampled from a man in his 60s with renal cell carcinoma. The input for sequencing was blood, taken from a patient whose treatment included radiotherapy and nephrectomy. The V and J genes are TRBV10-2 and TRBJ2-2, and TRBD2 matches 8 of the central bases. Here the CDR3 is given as CASSLAGSNTGELFF. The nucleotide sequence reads TGCGCCAGCAGCTTAGCGGGATCGAACACCGGGGAGCTGTTTTTT.